This T cell receptor beta chain comes out of a study of T cells in Graves' hyperthyroidism and ophthalmopathy. Study information: Peripheral blood specimens were obtained at initial diagnosis, prior to any treatment.

This clonotype was counted a few times. Its antigen is not identified. TCR beta CDR3 regions were amplified from RNA. The HTBI primer set drove a first-round RT-PCR of the TCR CDR3. TCRdb fed the multiplex PCR reads into MiXCR, producing one record per CDR3 protein. The sample includes 600,000 to 650,000 distinct CDR3 sequences, 16% of them seen just once. V trimming: 5 bases; J trimming: 6 bases; junction bases outside the gene matches: 10. Germline CDR1 reads SQVTM; CDR2 reads ANQGSEA. The CDR3 runs 14 residues. Stable disease denoted Graves' hyperthyroidism without ophthalmopathy progression within 18 months. Whole-study results and caveats: Patients with ophthalmopathy were separated from those with stable hyperthyroidism by a 13 V-J model. Most expanded thyroid clonotypes above 0.001 recurred in blood.

Sample: blood. The V gene is TRBV29-1, the J gene TRBJ2-7; 10 bases are shared with TRBD2. The clonotype originates from a woman aged 25 to 39 with Graves' hyperthyroidism. CDR3 nucleotides: TGCAGCGTTCCCTTAGCGGGAGGCTCCACCGAGCAGTACTTC. This codes for CSVPLAGGSTEQYF.